This paragraph reports one T cell receptor beta chain. Its binding antigen is unknown. No much larger clone is present one base from it, and per-base qualities are unavailable. This sample was taken from a study of blood T cell repertoires in COVID-19 (TCRdb year 2020). Turning to the overall study: Collaborator samples came from the United States, Italy and Spain and covered acute and convalescent phases of COVID-19. The prospective study material was composed of cDNA or gDNA derived from T cells, B-cell-depleted T cells, or PBMCs. A de-identified subject ID, COVID-19 status, age in years and sex were almost always included in the sample metadata. Where HLA class I and class II types were available, the types were taken from metadata supplied by the sample provider, not from assay-based typing. The repertoires were released in a freely available public database intended as a resource for research on the immune response to SARS-CoV-2. The dataset comprised deeply sampled blood TCRbeta repertoires from subjects exposed to, actively infected with, or recovered from COVID-19. The samples were drawn from the first 160 participants of the ongoing ImmuneRACE study and from about 1,200 subjects provided by 6 global collaborators. What the authors observed across the whole study: The quantity of clinical and demographic metadata differed by source and by participant and was supplied without curation.

TCRbeta CDR3 regions were amplified from genomic DNA using the immunoSEQ Assay, a bias-controlled multiplex PCR. The original pipeline was this. The number of nucleated cells in each sample was estimated by amplification of reference gene primers within the assay. Sequence reads were collapsed and filtered to measure the absolute abundance of every unique TCRbeta CDR3 rearrangement. Productive Simpson clonality was computed per sample as the square root of Simpson's diversity index over productive rearrangements. TCRdb provides this immuneACCESS table in a form limited to in-frame rearrangements. Some clones are lacking; in checked studies, under half of them reflect an unresolved V gene, and why the rest are absent is not known. From that table come the V and J calls and clone size; the DNA was used to work out D and trimming. In all, the sample holds 110,000 or so clones, and roughly 87% of those were seen once. The ten biggest clones cover 7% to 9% of the sample.

Taken from cysteine to phenylalanine, the CDR3 has 14 residues. The DNA shown is the 42-base CDR3, in frame from base 1. Between the V and J ends, shortened by 2 bases and 10 bases respectively, the junction contains 15 bases. The germline V gene (reference sequence) provides CDR1 WNHNN and CDR2 SYGVQD. Collaborating institutions collected whole blood in K2EDTA tubes following their own protocols. For TCRbeta analysis, collaborator samples were shipped as frozen whole blood, as isolated PBMCs, or as DNA extracted from either sample type. Recombination linked TRBV10-1 to TRBJ2-1, with TRBD2 as a weak D call on 6 bases. The sequence was collected from a human donor in a cohort sampled during active COVID-19. The specimen was peripheral blood. The bases read TGCGCCAGCAGTGAGAACACGGGAGTGGGGGAGCAGTTCTTC. This gives the protein CASSENTGVGEQFF.